Listed here is a single T cell receptor beta chain. The protocol was immunoSEQ multiplex PCR, while the TCRdb copy is restricted to in-frame clones and leaves out a portion. Of under 350,000 clones listed, about 86% are singletons. The data derive from a study of blood T cell repertoires in COVID-19. Turning to the study itself: Nucleic acid was either cDNA or gDNA, and it came from T cells, B-cell-depleted T cells, or PBMCs.

Researchers sorted participants into cohorts using their self-reported clinical history. Deletions cut 2 bases from V and 4 bases from J, with 7 bases between. This CDR3 region has 13 residues. Germline lookup yields CDR1 MNHEY and CDR2 SMNVEV (reference sequence). The V gene is TRBV27, the J gene TRBJ2-3; D not resolved. The TCR was taken from a woman in her forties with acute COVID-19. The sample consisted of PBMCs or T cells enriched from blood (not recorded which). CDR3 DNA: TGTGCCAGCAGTTTACGGTTCCCAGATACGCAGTATTTT. This sequence encodes CASSLRFPDTQYF.